Following are 9 T cell receptor beta chains from one sample sequenced in a study of beta chain features in type 1 diabetes. As every portion of the isolated RNA was reverse transcribed, the sequencing read expressed TCRB transcripts. Method: immunoSEQ multiplex PCR; TCRdb's copy keeps in-frame clones and lacks some. Here the sample spans 600,000 to 650,000 clones, less than 20% being singletons. The specimen was naive CD4+ T cells from blood. The receptors derive from a man aged 18 to 29 in good health.

This clone was detected a few times. CDR3 nucleotides: TGTGCCACCAGCAGAAAAAACACAGGGGACAATGAGCAGTTCTTC. This translates into CATSRKNTGDNEQFF. The chain is built from TRBV15 and TRBJ2-1; TRBD1 aligns across 7 bases. The germline V gene encodes CDR1 LNHNV and CDR2 YYDKDF (reference sequence). The CDR3 is 15 amino acids. Trimming at V came to 2 bases and at J to 5 bases, leaving 6 bases not matched to a gene. The variable domain in full, with the rest retrieved from reference TRBV15 and TRBJ2-1, is DAMVIQNPRYQVTQFGKPVTLSCSQTLNHNVMYWYQQKSSQAPKLLFHYYDKDFNNEADTPDNFQSRRPNTSFCFLDIRSPGLGDTAMYLCATSRKNTGDNEQFFGPGTRLTVL.

This chain links TRBV4-3 with TRBJ2-7; possibly TRBD2 for D (5 bases). V was pared by 3 bases and J by 2 bases, with 11 bases between. Germline loops: CDR1 LGHNA, CDR2 YSLEER. The CDR3 totals 14 residues. The CDR3 bases are TGCGCCAGCAGCCAGGGGAAGGGAGCCTACGAGCAGTACTTC. Translation gives CASSQGKGAYEQYF.

The chain couples TRBV6-5 to TRBJ2-7, with D hard to call. Germline CDR1 reads MNHEY; CDR2 reads SVGAGI. The CDR3 is made up of 14 amino acids. V was clipped by 0 bases and J by 4 bases, with 10 bases between them. The CDR3 sequence: CASSYSVGPYEQYF. The CDR3 DNA is TGTGCCAGCAGTTACTCGGTCGGACCTTACGAGCAGTACTTC.

This clone was counted a few times. This chain joins TRBV2 and TRBJ2-7; D possibly corresponds to TRBD1 (5 bases). Germline loops: CDR1 SNHLY, CDR2 FYNNEI. The CDR3 has 12 amino acids. Trimming cost V 2 bases and J 5 bases, with 7 bases left between them. CDR3 coding DNA: TGTGCCAGCAGTGAACAGGGCAACGAGCAGTACTTC. Its protein product is CASSEQGNEQYF.

The gene calls are TRBV28 and TRBJ2-5; 11 positions agree with TRBD2. CDR3 length equals 18 residues. V shed 2 bases and J 3 bases; nucleotides not matched to a gene: 11. Germline V gene data show CDR1 as MDHEN and CDR2 as SYDVKM. CDR3 sequence: CASSLGVSLAGEEETQYF. The DNA for the CDR3 is TGTGCCAGCAGTTTAGGTGTCTCACTAGCGGGAGAGGAAGAGACCCAGTACTTC.

The sample holds a few counts of this clone. In DNA, the CDR3 is TGTGCCAGTAGCAAGGTTAATGAGCAGTTCTTC. This translates into CASSKVNEQFF. The chain joins TRBV19 to TRBJ2-1; D remains ambiguous. Germline values: CDR1 LNHDA, CDR2 SQIVND (reference sequence). V was trimmed by 6 bases and J by 7 bases, leaving 7 bases between them. The CDR3 is 11 residues long.

This clone was counted only a few times. This chain links TRBV9 with TRBJ1-2; 8 bases are shared with TRBD1. CDR3 size: 13 residues. CDR1 and CDR2 (germline): SGDLS, YYNGEE. The V and J ends lost 4 bases and 7 bases, in that order; junction bases with no gene match: 6. CDR3 nucleotide sequence: TGTGCCAGCAGCCCGACAGGGGTTCGTGGCTACACCTTC. Residues: CASSPTGVRGYTF.

In its sample, this clone was seen a few times. The CDR3 here is CAIRKGLPGSYNEQFF. The CDR3 region has the DNA TGTGCCATCAGAAAAGGACTTCCCGGCTCCTACAATGAGCAGTTCTTC. This sequence joins TRBV10-3 and TRBJ2-1; the D gene is possibly TRBD2 (5 bases). Germline lookup yields CDR1 ENHRY and CDR2 SYGVKD. With 6 bases removed from V and 0 bases from J, the gap between germline ends came to 15 bases. This CDR3 spans 16 amino acids.

This clone has just a few counts. The rearrangement uses TRBV10-3 and TRBJ2-5; 9 positions match TRBD1. Germline V gives CDR1 ENHRY, CDR2 SYGVKD. Trimming took 9 bases from V and 5 from J; bases not matched to a gene: 7. The CDR3 is 13 residues long. This chain's CDR3 is CAIGYRGRETQYF. For the CDR3, the DNA is TGTGCCATTGGCTACAGGGGGCGGGAGACCCAGTACTTC.